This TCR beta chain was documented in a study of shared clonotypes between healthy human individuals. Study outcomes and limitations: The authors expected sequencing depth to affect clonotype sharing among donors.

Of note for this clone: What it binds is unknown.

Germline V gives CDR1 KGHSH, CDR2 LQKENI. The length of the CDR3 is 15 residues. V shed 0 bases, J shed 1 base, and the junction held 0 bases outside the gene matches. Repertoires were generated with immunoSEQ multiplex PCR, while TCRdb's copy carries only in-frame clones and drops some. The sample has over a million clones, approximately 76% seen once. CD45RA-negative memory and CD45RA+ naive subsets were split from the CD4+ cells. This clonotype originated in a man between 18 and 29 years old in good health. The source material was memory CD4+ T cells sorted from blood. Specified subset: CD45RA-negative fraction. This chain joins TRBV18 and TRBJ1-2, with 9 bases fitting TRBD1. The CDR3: CASSPPTGGNYGYTF. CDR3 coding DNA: TGTGCCAGCTCACCACCGACAGGGGGTAACTATGGCTACACCTTC.